A single sample gave rise to the 20 T cell receptor beta chains below, sequenced in a study of shared clonotypes between healthy human individuals. The protocol was immunoSEQ multiplex PCR, while the TCRdb copy is restricted to in-frame clones and leaves out a portion. The sample has about 520,000 clones, approximately 84% seen once. The specimen sequenced was PBMCs. The receptors were gathered from a woman between 35 and 50 years old in good health. Some clones in this sample may be carry-over from other donors' samples.

The J gene is TRBJ2-1, the V gene TRBV6-5; TRBD2 might be the D (5 bases). The CDR3 spans 14 residues. Germline CDR1 MNHEY, CDR2 SVGAGI. The V gene lost 0 bases and the J gene lost 9 bases, with 12 bases spanning the gap. This CDR3 reads CASSYSRVAGEQFF. The CDR3 coding sequence is TGTGCCAGCAGTTACTCGAGAGTCGCGGGTGAGCAGTTCTTC.

Notes on this clone: This sequence is one base from a far larger clone and is likely a read error. The rearrangement links TRBV28 to TRBJ2-5; 8 bases are a match to TRBD2. CDR3 length equals 14 residues. The V gene end was trimmed by 5 bases and the J gene end by 2 bases; junction bases not matched to a gene: 4. The germline gives CDR1 MDHEN, CDR2 SYDVKM. The CDR3, as DNA: TGTGCCAGCAGTGAACTAGCGGAGCAAGAGACCCAGTACTTC. It specifies CASSELAEQETQYF.

This chain links TRBV27 with TRBJ2-3; D ambiguous. Germline V gene lookup returns CDR1 MNHEY and CDR2 SMNVEV (reference sequence). Between the trimmed V and J ends, which lost 2 bases and 6 bases, there was a span of 9 bases. The CDR3 spans 13 residues. The CDR3 spells CASSLPGRDTQYF. In DNA form, the CDR3 reads TGTGCCAGCAGTTTACCGGGCCGGGATACGCAGTATTTT.

The chain has TRBV21-1 and TRBJ2-7; TRBD2, the table's D call, lacks a check against the DNA. TRBV21-1 is a known pseudogene. This CDR3 has 18 residues. CDR3 loop: CASSKGERGGHSSYEQYF. In DNA, the CDR3 is TGTGCCAGCAGCAAAGGGGAGAGGGGGGGCCACAGCTCCTACGAGCAGTACTTC.

The V and J genes are TRBV5-4 and TRBJ2-7, with 10 bases fitting TRBD2. The CDR3 totals 15 residues. V was clipped by 4 bases and J by 7 bases; unmatched bases: 11. In germline, CDR1 is SGHNT, CDR2 YYREEE (reference sequence). CDR3 coding DNA: TGTGCCAGCAGCCGGATCCTAGCGGGAGTTGAAGAGCAGTACTTC. It translates to CASSRILAGVEEQYF.

This clone was recorded a few times. V gene TRBV9 combines with J gene TRBJ1-4, with 7 bases that match TRBD1. Trimming removed 2 bases from V and 14 bases from J; junction bases left unmatched: 12. The CDR3 has 14 amino acids. The V gene's germline CDR1 is SGDLS and CDR2 YYNGEE. The CDR3 here is CASSVGTVTSDLFF. DNA of the CDR3: TGTGCCAGCAGCGTCGGGACAGTTACCTCGGATCTGTTTTTT.

The chain couples TRBV6-5 to TRBJ1-1; D gene uncertain. The CDR3 length is 15 residues. Per germline, CDR1 MNHEY and CDR2 SVGAGI. V was shortened by 5 bases and J by 0 bases, with 13 bases between the two germline ends. Written as DNA, the CDR3 is TGTGCCAGCAGTCGAACCGGGAGCGTGAACACTGAAGCTTTCTTT. Its protein product is CASSRTGSVNTEAFF.

Note on this clone: A far larger clone is one nucleotide away, so this likely arose from a read error. Other nucleotide sequences in the sample specify the same CDR3. V usage is TRBV2 and J usage is TRBJ1-2; D may be TRBD1 (6 bases). There are 13 residues in the CDR3. Germline assignment: CDR1 SNHLY and CDR2 FYNNEI. CDR3 bases: TGTGCAAGCAGATTGACAGGTTACTATGGCTACACCTTC. It encodes CASRLTGYYGYTF. The full variable domain, its missing parts supplied by reference TRBV2 and TRBJ1-2, is EPEVTQTPSHQVTQMGQEVILRCVPISNHLYFYWYRQILGQKVEFLVSFYNNEISEKSEIFDDQFSVERPDGSNFTLKIRSTKLEDSAMYFCASRLTGYYGYTFGSGTRLTVV.

The chain joins TRBV15 to TRBJ1-2, with D maybe TRBD1 (5 bases). The CDR3 is 14 residues long. Trimming stripped 3 bases from V and 8 bases from J, with 16 bases between. Germline CDR1 and CDR2: LNHNV and YYDKDF (reference sequence). The CDR3 nucleotides read TGTGCCACCAGCAGGCCTAGCAGGGATAGGGGCTACACCTTC. The encoded protein is CATSRPSRDRGYTF.

V usage is TRBV7-2 and J usage is TRBJ1-5, with D perhaps TRBD1 (5 bases). Trimming removed 7 bases at V and 2 bases at J, with 12 bases between. This CDR3 contains 14 residues. CDR1 SGHTA and CDR2 FQGNSA come from the germline V gene. Written as DNA, the CDR3 is TGTGCCAGCACTTGGGGGGAGGGCAATCAGCCCCAGCATTTT. Encoded protein: CASTWGEGNQPQHF. The variable domain in full, with the rest retrieved from reference TRBV7-2 and TRBJ1-5, is GAGVSQSPSNKVTEKGKDVELRCDPISGHTALYWYRQSLGQGLEFLIYFQGNSAPDKSGLPSDRFSAERTGGSVSTLTIQRTQQEDSAVYLCASTWGEGNQPQHFGDGTRLSIL.

The rearrangement links TRBV5-4 to TRBJ1-5; 9 bases line up with TRBD1. Trimming removed 4 bases from V and 5 bases from J; junction bases left unmatched: 7. The CDR3 length is 15 residues. The germline V gene encodes CDR1 SGHNT and CDR2 YYREEE (reference sequence). CDR3 sequence reads: CASSHPGQGDQPQHF. CDR3 DNA sequence: TGTGCCAGCAGCCACCCGGGACAGGGTGATCAGCCCCAGCATTTT. The full variable domain, with the rest looked up from reference TRBV5-4 and TRBJ1-5, is ETGVTQSPTHLIKTRGQQVTLRCSSQSGHNTVSWYQQALGQGPQFIFQYYREEENGRGNFPPRFSGLQFPNYSSELNVNALELDDSALYLCASSHPGQGDQPQHFGDGTRLSIL.

In the case of this clone: Since a much larger clone is just one base distant, this may be a read error. The chain employs TRBV30 and TRBJ2-3; D may be TRBD1 (5 bases). This CDR3 region has 12 residues. Germline V gives CDR1 GTSNPN, CDR2 SVGIG (reference sequence). DNA for the CDR3: TGTGCCTGGAGTGCCTCGACAGATACGCGGTATTTT. Its translation: CAWSASTDTRYF.

The J gene is TRBJ2-7, the V gene TRBV7-8; 8 bases align to TRBD2. The trim removed 3 bases at V and 6 bases at J, leaving 1 base unmatched. The CDR3 length is 12 residues. CDR1 SGHVS and CDR2 FQNEAQ come from the germline V gene. As DNA, the CDR3 is TGTGCCAGCAGCTTTACTAGCGGCGAGCAGTACTTC. Translation: CASSFTSGEQYF. The full variable domain, with the rest looked up from reference TRBV7-8 and TRBJ2-7, is GAGVSQSPRYKVAKRGQDVALRCDPISGHVSLFWYQQALGQGPEFLTYFQNEAQLDKSGLPSDRFFAERPEGSVSTLKIQRTQQEDSAVYLCASSFTSGEQYFGPGTRLTVT.

This chain links TRBV7-9 with TRBJ2-7; D is possibly TRBD2 (5 bases). V was shortened by 1 base and J by 6 bases, with 13 bases between the two germline ends. CDR1 is SEHNR, CDR2 FQNEAQ, per germline (reference sequence). The CDR3 extends over 14 amino acids. Here the CDR3 reads CASSLGGDGSEQYF. The CDR3 bases are TGTGCCAGCAGCTTAGGGGGAGATGGGTCCGAGCAGTACTTC.

This clone was detected a few times. The rearrangement uses TRBV4-1 and TRBJ1-2, with a possible D match to TRBD1 (6 bases). V was shortened by 3 bases and J by 7 bases, with 9 bases between the two germline ends. Germline-derived CDR1 and CDR2 are MGHRA and YSYEKL. The length of the CDR3 is 12 residues. The CDR3 here is CASSHNRVGYTF. In nucleotides, the CDR3 is TGCGCCAGCAGCCACAACAGGGTTGGCTACACCTTC.

The CDR3: CATSRDPGQGGNTIYF. The DNA for the CDR3 is TGTGCCACCAGCAGAGACCCGGGACAGGGCGGAAACACCATATATTTT. The chain employs TRBV15 and TRBJ1-3; 9 positions match TRBD1. The germline V gene encodes CDR1 LNHNV and CDR2 YYDKDF (reference sequence). This CDR3 spans 16 amino acids. V gave up 0 bases and J gave up 4 bases; unmatched junction bases: 4.

The rearrangement joins TRBV28 to TRBJ2-3; a possible D gene is TRBD2 (7 bases). CDR1 and CDR2 from the germline V gene are MDHEN and SYDVKM. V lost 8 bases and J 3 bases, leaving 15 bases between the germline ends. There are 14 residues in the CDR3. The CDR3 DNA follows: TGTGCCAGCCGTGAGGGGGGGTGGACAGATACGCAGTATTTT. Residues: CASREGGWTDTQYF.

The chain recombines TRBV5-4 with TRBJ2-3, with 11 bases that match TRBD2. Germline V gene data show CDR1 as SGHNT and CDR2 as YYREEE (reference sequence). V lost 6 bases, J lost 3 bases, and 3 bases stayed unmatched. The CDR3 length is 14 residues. The CDR3 sequence: CASKLAGATDTQYF. CDR3 coding DNA: TGTGCCAGCAAACTAGCGGGAGCGACAGATACGCAGTATTTT.

On this clone itself: A single base is all that separates this from a far larger clone, so a read error is likely. Other DNA sequences from this sample encode an identical CDR3 as well. The CDR3 DNA follows: TGTGCCAGAAGCTTTTCTCCAACAGGGCAAACCCCGAACACTGAAGCTTTCTTT. This gives the protein CARSFSPTGQTPNTEAFF. The gene calls are TRBV5-3 and TRBJ1-1; maybe TRBD1 (6 bases). TRBV5-3 is given ORF status, its function remaining uncertain. The V and J ends lost 2 bases and 1 base respectively, with 21 bases between them. This CDR3 comprises 18 residues.

The rearrangement joins TRBV5-1 to TRBJ2-7; D perhaps matches TRBD2 (7 bases). This CDR3 comprises 13 residues. The V end was cut by 2 bases, the J end by 6 bases, with 12 bases between. Germline V lookup: CDR1 SGHRS, CDR2 YFSETQ. CDR3: CASSFQGGGEQYF. The CDR3 DNA reads TGCGCCAGCAGCTTCCAGGGAGGGGGCGAGCAGTACTTC.